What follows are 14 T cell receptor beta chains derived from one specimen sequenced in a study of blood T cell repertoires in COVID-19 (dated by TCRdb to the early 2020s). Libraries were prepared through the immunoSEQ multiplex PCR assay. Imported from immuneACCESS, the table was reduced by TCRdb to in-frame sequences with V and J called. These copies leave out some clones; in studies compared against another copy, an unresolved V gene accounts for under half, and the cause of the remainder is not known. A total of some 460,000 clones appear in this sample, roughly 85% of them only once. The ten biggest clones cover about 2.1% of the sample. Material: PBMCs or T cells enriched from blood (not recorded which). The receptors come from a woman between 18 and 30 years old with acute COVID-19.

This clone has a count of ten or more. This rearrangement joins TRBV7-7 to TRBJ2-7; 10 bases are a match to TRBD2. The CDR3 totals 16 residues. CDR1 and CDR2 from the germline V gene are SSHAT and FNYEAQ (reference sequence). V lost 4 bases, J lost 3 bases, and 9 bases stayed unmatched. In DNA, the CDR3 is TGTGCCAGCAGCTCCGGGCCAACTAGCGGGAACTACGAGCAGTACTTC. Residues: CASSSGPTSGNYEQYF. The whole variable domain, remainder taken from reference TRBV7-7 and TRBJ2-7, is GAGVSQSPRYKVTKRGQDVTLRCDPISSHATLYWYQQALGQGPEFLTYFNYEAQPDKSGLPSDRFSAERPEGSISTLTIQRTEQRDSAMYRCASSSGPTSGNYEQYFGPGTRLTVT.

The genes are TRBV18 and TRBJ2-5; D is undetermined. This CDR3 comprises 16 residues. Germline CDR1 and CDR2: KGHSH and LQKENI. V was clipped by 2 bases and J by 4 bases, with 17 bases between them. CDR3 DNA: TGTGCCAGCTCACCAGGTTACGCCAACGGCGGAGAGACCCAGTACTTC. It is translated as CASSPGYANGGETQYF.

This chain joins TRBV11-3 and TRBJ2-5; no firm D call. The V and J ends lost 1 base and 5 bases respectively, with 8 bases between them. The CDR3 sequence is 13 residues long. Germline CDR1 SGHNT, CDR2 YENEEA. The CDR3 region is CASSLGAVETQYF. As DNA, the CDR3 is TGTGCCAGCAGCTTAGGGGCTGTGGAGACCCAGTACTTC.

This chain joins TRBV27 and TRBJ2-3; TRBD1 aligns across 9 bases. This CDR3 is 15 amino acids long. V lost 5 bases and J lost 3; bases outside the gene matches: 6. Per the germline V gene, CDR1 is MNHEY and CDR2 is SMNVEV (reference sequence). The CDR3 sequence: CASSQGTGSTDTQYF. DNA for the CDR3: TGTGCCAGCAGTCAAGGGACAGGGTCGACAGATACGCAGTATTTT.

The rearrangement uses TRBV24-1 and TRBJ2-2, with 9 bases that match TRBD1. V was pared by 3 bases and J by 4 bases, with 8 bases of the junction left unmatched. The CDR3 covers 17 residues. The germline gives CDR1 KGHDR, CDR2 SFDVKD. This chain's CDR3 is CATSDPGTGTSTGELFF. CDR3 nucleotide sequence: TGTGCCACCAGTGATCCCGGGACAGGGACCAGCACCGGGGAGCTGTTTTTT.

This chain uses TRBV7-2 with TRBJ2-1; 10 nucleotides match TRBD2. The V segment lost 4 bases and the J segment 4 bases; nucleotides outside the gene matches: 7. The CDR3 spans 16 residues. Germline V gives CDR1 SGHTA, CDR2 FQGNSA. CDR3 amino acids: CASSSNLAGGYNEQFF. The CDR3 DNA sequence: TGTGCCAGCAGCTCCAATTTAGCGGGGGGTTACAATGAGCAGTTCTTC.

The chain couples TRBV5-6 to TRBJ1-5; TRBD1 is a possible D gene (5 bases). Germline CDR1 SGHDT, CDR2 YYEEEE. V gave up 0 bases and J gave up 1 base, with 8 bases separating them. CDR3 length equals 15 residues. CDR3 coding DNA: TGTGCCAGCAGCTTGGCAGGGTTGAGCAATCAGCCCCAGCATTTT. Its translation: CASSLAGLSNQPQHF.

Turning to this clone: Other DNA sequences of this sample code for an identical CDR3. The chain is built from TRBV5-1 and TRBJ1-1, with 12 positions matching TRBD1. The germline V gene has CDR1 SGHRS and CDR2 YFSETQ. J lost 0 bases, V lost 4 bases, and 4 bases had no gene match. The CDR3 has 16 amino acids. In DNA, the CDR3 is TGCGCCAGCAGCCCGGGACAGGGGGCATTGAACACTGAAGCTTTCTTT. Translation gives CASSPGQGALNTEAFF.

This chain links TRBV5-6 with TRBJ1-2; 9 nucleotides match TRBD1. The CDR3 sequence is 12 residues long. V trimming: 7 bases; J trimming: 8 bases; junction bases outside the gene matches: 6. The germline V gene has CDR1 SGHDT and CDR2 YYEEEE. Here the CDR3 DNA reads TGTGCCAGCGGGACAGGGACCGTCGGCTACACCTTC. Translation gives CASGTGTVGYTF. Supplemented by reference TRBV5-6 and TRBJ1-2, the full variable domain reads DAGVTQSPTHLIKTRGQQVTLRCSPKSGHDTVSWYQQALGQGPQFIFQYYEEEERQRGNFPDRFSGHQFPNYSSELNVNALLLGDSALYLCASGTGTVGYTFGSGTRLTVV.

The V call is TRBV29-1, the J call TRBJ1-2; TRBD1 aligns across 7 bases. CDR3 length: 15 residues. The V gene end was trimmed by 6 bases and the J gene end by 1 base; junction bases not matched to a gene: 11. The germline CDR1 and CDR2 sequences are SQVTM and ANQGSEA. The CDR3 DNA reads TGCAGCGTCGTTCTCGAGCAGGGGGTTAACTATGGCTACACCTTC. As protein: CSVVLEQGVNYGYTF.

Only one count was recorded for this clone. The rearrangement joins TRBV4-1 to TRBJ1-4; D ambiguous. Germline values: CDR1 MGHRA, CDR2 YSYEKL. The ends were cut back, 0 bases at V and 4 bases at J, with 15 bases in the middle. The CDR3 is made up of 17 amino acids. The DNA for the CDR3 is TGCGCCAGCAGCCAAGAAATAGTTCGGAGGATTAATGAAAAACTGTTTTTT. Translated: CASSQEIVRRINEKLFF.

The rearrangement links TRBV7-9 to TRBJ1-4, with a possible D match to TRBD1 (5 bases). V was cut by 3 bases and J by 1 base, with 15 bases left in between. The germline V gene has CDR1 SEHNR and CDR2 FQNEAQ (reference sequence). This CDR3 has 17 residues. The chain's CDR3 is CASSFGAGRGTNEKLFF. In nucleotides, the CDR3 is TGTGCCAGCAGCTTCGGGGCAGGGAGGGGAACTAATGAAAAACTGTTTTTT. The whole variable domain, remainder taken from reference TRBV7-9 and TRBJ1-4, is DTGVSQNPRHKITKRGQNVTFRCDPISEHNRLYWYRQTLGQGPEFLTYFQNEAQLEKSRLLSDRFSAERPKGSFSTLEIQRTEQGDSAMYLCASSFGAGRGTNEKLFFGSGTQLSVL.

The CDR3 reads CASRPGQTSGNTIYF. The CDR3 DNA is TGTGCCAGCAGACCGGGACAAACCTCTGGAAACACCATATATTTT. The V call is TRBV2, the J call TRBJ1-3, with D tentatively TRBD1 (6 bases). Trimming stripped 6 bases from V and 0 bases from J, with 12 bases between. The CDR3 extends over 15 amino acids. The V gene's germline CDR1 is SNHLY and CDR2 FYNNEI.

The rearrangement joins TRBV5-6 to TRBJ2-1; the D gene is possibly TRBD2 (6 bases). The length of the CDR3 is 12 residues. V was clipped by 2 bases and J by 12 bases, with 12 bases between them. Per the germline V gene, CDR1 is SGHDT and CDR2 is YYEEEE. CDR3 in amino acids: CASSLPGERQFF. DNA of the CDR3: TGTGCCAGCAGCTTACCGGGGGAACGGCAGTTCTTC.